This T cell receptor (beta chain) is drawn from a study of T-cell memory formation after mild COVID-19. Whole-study results and caveats: Researchers could not confirm that second-wave clones peaking on day 37 targeted SARS-CoV-2. The finding that pre-infection memory included some responding clones suggested that cross-reactive memory joined.

This clonotype appeared a few times. The antigen remains unidentified. In TCRdb, the 5' RACE reads were re-called with MiXCR into one record per CDR3 protein. The table shows over 400,000 distinct CDR3 sequences, with under 25% occurring only once. The CDR3 extends over 15 amino acids. Germline loops: CDR1 KGHSH, CDR2 LQKENI. The germline V and J ends were trimmed by 6 bases and 6 bases, with 18 bases remaining between them. The rearrangement uses TRBV18 and TRBJ2-1; D possibly corresponds to TRBD1 (7 bases). Sequencing used PBMCs or a T cell subset sorted from them (not recorded which). The source is an adult woman who had mild COVID-19 (a few samples of this study predate the infection). Cell type and time point are not known. The CDR3 coding sequence is TGTGCCAGCTCGCCCAGGGGGGCTAATTCCAATGAGCAGTTCTTC. Translated, it gives CASSPRGANSNEQFF.